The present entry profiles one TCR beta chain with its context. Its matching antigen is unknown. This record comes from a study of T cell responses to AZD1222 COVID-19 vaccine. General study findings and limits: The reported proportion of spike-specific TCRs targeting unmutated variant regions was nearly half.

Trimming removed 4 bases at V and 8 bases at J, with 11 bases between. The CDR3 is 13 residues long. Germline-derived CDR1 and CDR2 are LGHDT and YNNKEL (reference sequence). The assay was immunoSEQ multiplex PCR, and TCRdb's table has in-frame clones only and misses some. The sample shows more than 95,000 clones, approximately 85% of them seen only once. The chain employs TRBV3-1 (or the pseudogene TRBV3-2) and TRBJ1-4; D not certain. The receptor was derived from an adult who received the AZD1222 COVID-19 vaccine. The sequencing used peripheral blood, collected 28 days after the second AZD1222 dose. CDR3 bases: TGTGCCAGCAGCCCAACCGGAAGAGAAAAACTGTTTTTT. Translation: CASSPTGREKLFF.